This note documents a single TCR beta chain sequence. Its target is not known. This record belongs to a study of identical twins. Germline V gene data show CDR1 as SGHRS and CDR2 as YFSETQ. V gave up 0 bases and J gave up 0 bases, with 7 bases separating them. The CDR3 totals 16 residues. TCRdb reanalysed the 5' RACE reads using MiXCR and keeps one entry per CDR3 protein. This repertoire shows more than 1.5 million distinct CDR3 sequences, about 31% found once; its top ten account for approximately 0.25%. Study observations and caveats: Models came in too low on out-of-frame TCR alpha sharing in monozygotic twins. Researchers reported weaker excess twin sharing in beta out-of-frame sequences.

The chain links TRBV5-1 to TRBJ1-6; D possibly corresponds to TRBD1 (5 bases). The sequenced material came from cord blood. This TCR was sampled from a newborn girl in good health. In DNA form, the CDR3 reads TGCGCCAGCAGCTTGGATGGGGGCTCCTATAATTCACCCCTCCACTTT. Translation: CASSLDGGSYNSPLHF.